These 12 T cell receptor beta chains originate from one sample sequenced in a study of kidney transplant recipient with SARS-CoV-2 infection. From the reads, TCRdb called clonotypes with MiXCR, one entry per CDR3 protein. This sample carries fewer than 250,000 distinct CDR3 sequences, 29% of them seen once, and the ten largest clones take around 6.8%. The specimen comprised a blood sample, sampled at baseline and on roughly day 110 from a kidney transplant recipient. The receptors shown here come from a male patient aged 25-45 years who had COVID-19 and was a kidney transplant recipient. Some of the T cells may derive from the graft donor.

Ten or more counts support this clonotype. The chain recombines TRBV7-6 with TRBJ1-4; D gene uncertain. The CDR3 extends over 15 amino acids. V was cut by 1 base and J by 3 bases, with 9 bases left in between. The germline gives CDR1 SGHVS, CDR2 FNYEAQ. The chain's CDR3 is CASSLEAGSNEKLFF. The CDR3 DNA reads as TGTGCCAGCAGCTTAGAAGCGGGGTCTAATGAAAAACTGTTTTTT.

The chain's CDR3 is CASVSGRGADTQYF. In nucleotides, the CDR3 is TGTGCCAGCGTCAGCGGGAGGGGGGCAGATACGCAGTATTTT. J is TRBJ2-3 and V is TRBV7-8, with 10 bases fitting TRBD2. The length of the CDR3 is 14 residues. From germline, CDR1 is SGHVS and CDR2 FQNEAQ. V was pared by 8 bases and J by 4 bases, with 6 bases of the junction left unmatched.

A remark on this clonotype: This could be a read error, since a much larger clone is one nucleotide away. CDR3 region: CASSPSREEGEKLFF. DNA of the CDR3: TGTGCCAGCTCACCCTCTCGGGAGGAGGGTGAAAAACTGTTTTTT. The rearrangement joins TRBV18 to TRBJ1-4; D remains ambiguous. CDR1 is KGHSH, CDR2 LQKENI, per germline. V dropped 3 bases and J dropped 7 bases, with 15 bases sitting between them. This CDR3 is built from 15 residues.

Comment on this clonotype: A read error may explain this, as a much larger clone is one base away. This chain connects TRBV25-1 to TRBJ1-5; 7 bases match TRBD1. Per the germline V gene, CDR1 is MGHDK and CDR2 is SYGVNS. With 8 bases clipped from V and 3 bases from J, the junction kept 7 bases outside the gene matches. The length of the CDR3 is 14 residues. CDR3 DNA sequence: TGTGCCAGCGGTGGGGGACAGAACAATCAGCCCCAGCATTTT. Translation: CASGGGQNNQPQHF.

This clonotype has at least ten counts. The J gene is TRBJ1-2, the V gene TRBV15, with 10 bases lining up with TRBD1. The ends lost 2 bases at V and 3 bases at J; junction bases unmatched: 3. The CDR3 totals 15 residues. Looked up from germline, CDR1 is LNHNV and CDR2 is YYDKDF (reference sequence). CDR3 loop: CATSRPGQGYYGYTF. In DNA form, the CDR3 reads TGTGCCACCAGCAGACCGGGACAGGGGTACTATGGCTACACCTTC. The full variable domain, in which reference TRBV15 and TRBJ1-2 provide the parts outside the CDR3, is DAMVIQNPRYQVTQFGKPVTLSCSQTLNHNVMYWYQQKSSQAPKLLFHYYDKDFNNEADTPDNFQSRRPNTSFCFLDIRSPGLGDTAMYLCATSRPGQGYYGYTFGSGTRLTVV.

In its sample, this clonotype was seen many times. The chain combines TRBV7-3 with TRBJ2-5; TRBD1 or TRBD2 may be the D gene (7 bases each). The CDR3 totals 14 residues. With 3 bases removed from V and 2 bases from J, the gap between germline ends came to 10 bases. The V gene's germline CDR1 is SGHTA and CDR2 FQGTGA. The CDR3 spells CASSFQGGQETQYF. CDR3 nucleotide sequence: TGTGCCAGCAGCTTCCAGGGGGGGCAAGAGACCCAGTACTTC.

Concerning this clonotype itself: This may arise from a read error, as a much more abundant clone is one base away. The chain carries TRBV28 and TRBJ2-3; 7 bases fit TRBD2. Looked up from germline, CDR1 is MDHEN and CDR2 is SYDVKM. The ends lost 7 bases at V and 4 bases at J; junction bases unmatched: 14. The CDR3 has 16 amino acids. This CDR3 reads CASNPAGGLVSDTQYF. As DNA, the CDR3 is TGTGCCAGCAACCCTGCTGGTGGACTAGTTTCAGATACGCAGTATTTT.

Concerning this clonotype itself: This clone may be a read error of a much larger clone one base away. V is TRBV24-1 and J is TRBJ1-2; D is unresolved. The CDR3 contains 17 residues. The V gene lost 6 bases and the J gene lost 4 bases, with 23 bases spanning the gap. CDR1 KGHDR and CDR2 SFDVKD come from the germline V gene. In nucleotides, the CDR3 is TGTGCCACCAGTTTTGCTCATAGTGCCAGAAAGACCTATGGCTACACCTTC. Translation: CATSFAHSARKTYGYTF.

At least ten counts were recorded for this clonotype. The V and J genes are TRBV19 and TRBJ1-1; TRBD1 is a possible D gene (5 bases). This CDR3 is built from 14 residues. Per germline, CDR1 LNHDA and CDR2 SQIVND (reference sequence). V shed 3 bases and J shed 2 bases, with 10 bases lying between them. The CDR3 protein is CASSMGTANTEAFF. The CDR3 coding sequence is TGTGCCAGTAGTATGGGGACGGCCAACACTGAAGCTTTCTTT.

A few counts support this clonotype. A much more abundant neighbour one base away suggests this may be a read error. The J gene is TRBJ1-2, the V gene TRBV24-1, with D possibly TRBD1 on 6 matching bases. The V end was cut by 5 bases, the J end by 4 bases, with 19 bases between. The CDR3 totals 16 residues. From germline, CDR1 is KGHDR and CDR2 SFDVKD. CDR3 amino acids: CATSAPIGQHSYGYTF. As DNA, the CDR3 is TGTGCCACCAGTGCTCCCATCGGACAGCACTCCTATGGCTACACCTTC.

To note about this clonotype: A much larger clone lies a single base off, so this may be a read error. The genes are TRBV9 and TRBJ2-3; D unresolved. CDR1 is SGDLS and CDR2 is YYNGEE in the germline V gene. CDR3 length equals 14 residues. CDR3 protein: CASSPQSSDSTLYF. The CDR3 nucleotides are TGTGCCAGCAGCCCTCAGTCGTCGGATTCTACGCTGTATTTT.

This clonotype was detected ten times or more. The V call is TRBV14, the J call TRBJ2-5; the D gene is possibly TRBD2 (6 bases). The CDR3 is 15 residues long. The V and J ends lost 4 bases and 5 bases respectively, with 17 bases between them. Germline V CDR1 and CDR2: SGHDN, FVKESK. The CDR3: CASSLLEGVWETQYF. CDR3 in DNA: TGTGCCAGCAGCCTTCTGGAGGGAGTCTGGGAGACCCAGTACTTC.